The T cell receptor (beta chain) described here comes from a study of shared clonotypes between healthy human individuals. Broader study findings: Researchers found naive subsets generally carried larger estimated richness than memory subsets. It was the few donors that limited the genetic and exposure-history diversity represented. Despite large depth, sorted-subset datasets appeared incompletely sequenced.

The input for sorted-subset replicate PCRs was 200 to 250 ng DNA, tens of thousands of T cell genomes. Only in-frame clones appear in the TCRdb table, and some are missing; sequencing was by immunoSEQ multiplex PCR. Of approximately 2.4 million clones in the sample, around 95% are singletons; the top ten hold roughly 0.13%. The germline V gene has CDR1 ENHRY and CDR2 SYGVKD. The CDR3 totals 14 residues. V lost 7 bases to trimming and J lost 5 bases, with 15 bases between them. This clone has a single count. Its specificity is not known. The rearrangement links TRBV10-3 to TRBJ1-5; D not resolved. The sequence was obtained from a man younger than 35 in good health. Sequencing was done on a sample of naive CD4+ T cells sorted from blood. Subset given: CD45RA+ positively selected. CDR3 region: CAITGGPFYQPQHF. CDR3 coding DNA: TGTGCCATCACCGGCGGACCTTTCTATCAGCCCCAGCATTTT.